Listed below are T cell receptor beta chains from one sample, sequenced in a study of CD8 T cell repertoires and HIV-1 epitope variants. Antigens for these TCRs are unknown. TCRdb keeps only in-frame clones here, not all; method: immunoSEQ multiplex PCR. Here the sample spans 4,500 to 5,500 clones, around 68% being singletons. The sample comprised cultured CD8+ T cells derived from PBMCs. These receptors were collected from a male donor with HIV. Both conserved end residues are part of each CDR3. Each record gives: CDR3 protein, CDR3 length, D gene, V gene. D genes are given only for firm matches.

cdr3_aa: CASSEAGGSYNEQFF
cdr3_length: 15
d_call: TRBD2
v_call: TRBV19

cdr3_aa: CASSSVRGAGELFF
cdr3_length: 14
d_call: NA
v_call: TRBV6-6

cdr3_aa: CAISESLGVSGANVLTF
cdr3_length: 17
d_call: NA
v_call: TRBV10-3

cdr3_aa: CASSLAGLAGDTGELFF
cdr3_length: 17
d_call: TRBD2
v_call: TRBV5-5

cdr3_aa: CASSGTRGDYGYTF
cdr3_length: 14
d_call: NA
v_call: TRBV6-6

cdr3_aa: CASSLTPGPYNEQFF
cdr3_length: 15
d_call: NA
v_call: TRBV7-3

cdr3_aa: CASSYSPSGGRNEQFF
cdr3_length: 16
d_call: TRBD2
v_call: TRBV6-5

cdr3_aa: CATSSGVTGPRGTEAFF
cdr3_length: 17
d_call: NA
v_call: TRBV15

cdr3_aa: CASSLGHPSTDTQYF
cdr3_length: 15
d_call: NA
v_call: TRBV5-1

cdr3_aa: CASSLDSTGSYF
cdr3_length: 12
d_call: TRBD1
v_call: TRBV7-2

cdr3_aa: CASSPSTGTYEQYF
cdr3_length: 14
d_call: NA
v_call: TRBV7-2

cdr3_aa: CASSLSGGSYNEQFF
cdr3_length: 15
d_call: TRBD2
v_call: TRBV7-3

cdr3_aa: CASSVGTEHPNGYTF
cdr3_length: 15
d_call: NA
v_call: TRBV7-9

cdr3_aa: CASGNWPAGEQYF
cdr3_length: 13
d_call: NA
v_call: TRBV27

cdr3_aa: CASREGQGTNTIYF
cdr3_length: 14
d_call: TRBD1
v_call: TRBV11-2

cdr3_aa: CASSSDRSYEQYF
cdr3_length: 13
d_call: NA
v_call: TRBV5-6